This TCR beta chain was retrieved from a study of blood T cells in healthy people across ages. Germline CDR1 and CDR2: MNHEY and SMNVEV (reference sequence). The ends were cut back, 4 bases at V and 1 base at J, with 10 bases in the middle. The CDR3 is made up of 14 amino acids. A sample-barcoded 5' primer and a J-beta primer mix were used in a second PCR of roughly 7 to 12 cycles. One entry per CDR3 protein, called by TCRdb with MiXCR from the 5' RACE reads. The data contain 380,000 or so distinct CDR3 sequences, 50% to 60% of them singletons. The clonotype was recovered from a man aged 55 to 70 in good health. Sequencing was carried out using blood. The chain is built from TRBV27 and TRBJ1-2, with D hard to call. CDR3 sequence reads: CASSSGPINYGYTF. As DNA, the CDR3 is TGTGCCAGCAGTTCCGGACCGATTAACTATGGCTACACCTTC.